This T cell receptor (beta chain) was obtained from a study of T cells in Graves' hyperthyroidism and ophthalmopathy. The V end lost 3 bases, the J end lost 11 bases, and 10 bases lay between the germline ends. Germline assignment: CDR1 LNHDA and CDR2 SQIVND (reference sequence). The CDR3 consists of 11 residues. The source material, RNA transcripts, was used to amplify TCR beta CDR3 regions. The TCR CDR3 was amplified in a first-round RT-PCR using the HTBI primer set. Each CDR3 protein gets one entry after TCRdb re-called the multiplex PCR reads with MiXCR. In the table there are 550,000 to 600,000 distinct CDR3 sequences, 11% to 15% of which are singletons. This clonotype was seen more than once but under ten times.

The TCR sequence derives from a woman under 30 with Graves' ophthalmopathy. The specimen was blood. The rearrangement uses TRBV19 and TRBJ1-1; D is unclear. CDR3 sequence (DNA): TGTGCCAGTAGTATGCCGGGTGCGGCTTTCTTT. Protein product: CASSMPGAAFF.